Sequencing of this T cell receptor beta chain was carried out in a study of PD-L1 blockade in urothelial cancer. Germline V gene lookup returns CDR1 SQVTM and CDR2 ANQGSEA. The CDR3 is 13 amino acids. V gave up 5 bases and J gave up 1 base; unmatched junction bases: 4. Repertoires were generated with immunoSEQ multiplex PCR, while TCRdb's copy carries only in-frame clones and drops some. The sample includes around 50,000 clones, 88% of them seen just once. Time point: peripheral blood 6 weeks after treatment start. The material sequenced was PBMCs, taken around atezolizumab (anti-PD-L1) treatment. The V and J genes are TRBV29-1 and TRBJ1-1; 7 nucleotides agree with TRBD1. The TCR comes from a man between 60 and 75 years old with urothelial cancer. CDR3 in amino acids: CSVKGQQNTEAFF. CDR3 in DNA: TGCAGCGTTAAGGGACAGCAGAACACTGAAGCTTTCTTT.